This record concerns one T cell receptor beta chain sequence. Its antigen is not identified. The ends were cut back, 2 bases at V and 5 bases at J, with 7 bases in the middle. Germline V gene lookup returns CDR1 SNHLY and CDR2 FYNNEI. This CDR3 contains 12 residues. This specimen comes from a study of vaccination and CD4 T cells after COVID-19. Treatment noted: roughly 10-day PBMC culture with coronavirus spike peptide pools or control peptides (ViraFEST assay). Cultured CD4+ T-cell DNA underwent Oncomine TCR Beta short-read sequencing. TCRdb redid the calling of the PCR reads with MiXCR, one entry per CDR3 protein. The table records 12,000 to 15,000 distinct CDR3 sequences, around 73% of them present only once.

The V call is TRBV2, the J call TRBJ2-7; D unresolved. Sequenced sample: CD4+ T cells from blood, cultured in vitro. The sequence derives from a human donor who had recovered from COVID-19. CDR3 residues: CASSELGNEQYF. The CDR3 DNA follows: TGTGCCAGCAGTGAACTTGGGAACGAGCAGTACTTC.